Listed here are 21 T cell receptor beta chains from one sample, sequenced in a study of CD8+ T cells in alopecia areata. RNA was isolated and reverse transcribed to cDNA, the sequencing template. TCRdb keeps only in-frame clones here, not all; method: immunoSEQ multiplex PCR. The table records about 190,000 clones, 50% to 60% of them present only once. Treatment described: oral pan-JAK inhibitor, 5-10 mg twice daily. This sample comprised CD4+ T cells sorted from blood, obtained at week 4, from a patient treated with tofacitinib. Source of these receptors: a human donor with alopecia areata.

The chain combines TRBV28 with TRBJ2-2; D remains ambiguous. Trimming cost V 5 bases and J 0 bases, with 4 bases left between them. The CDR3 covers 13 residues. Per germline, CDR1 MDHEN and CDR2 SYDVKM. The CDR3 nucleotides read TGTGCCAGCAGTCACCCGAACACCGGGGAGCTGTTTTTT. Translating gives CASSHPNTGELFF.

V gene TRBV28 combines with J gene TRBJ2-5; tentatively, D is TRBD2 (6 bases). The last part of the DNA fits TRBJ2-7 better; the J call may be wrong. This CDR3 has 14 amino acids. Germline V gene data show CDR1 as MDHEN and CDR2 as SYDVKM. CDR3 nucleotides: TGTGCCAGCAGTGTAGCCTCAGGGAGGTACGAGCAGTACTTC. Its protein product is CASSVASGRYEQYF.

With respect to this clone: Other DNA sequences in the same sample also yield this CDR3. The V call is TRBV20-1, the J call TRBJ2-3, with D hard to call. Trimming stripped 7 bases from V and 1 base from J, with 6 bases between. Germline V gene data show CDR1 as DFQATT and CDR2 as SNEGSKA (reference sequence). This CDR3 contains 11 residues. This chain's CDR3 is CSGEGTDTQYF. CDR3 nucleotide sequence: TGCAGTGGAGAGGGCACAGATACGCAGTATTTT.

The V gene is TRBV19, the J gene TRBJ1-5; 8 bases are a match to TRBD1. There are 14 residues in the CDR3. The V segment lost 7 bases and the J segment 2 bases; nucleotides outside the gene matches: 4. Germline-derived CDR1 and CDR2 are LNHDA and SQIVND (reference sequence). The CDR3 spells CASTTDRGNQPQHF. The CDR3 DNA sequence: TGTGCCAGTACCACGGACAGGGGCAATCAGCCCCAGCATTTT.

The chain recombines TRBV20-1 with TRBJ2-5, with D unresolved. V shed 3 bases and J shed 5 bases, with 4 bases lying between them. The germline V gene encodes CDR1 DFQATT and CDR2 SNEGSKA (reference sequence). The CDR3 consists of 10 residues. CDR3 DNA sequence: TGCAGTGCTAGGGCCGAGACCCAGTACTTC. Its protein product is CSARAETQYF.

A single count supports this clone. The gene calls are TRBV4-2 and TRBJ2-1, with TRBD1 matching 7 bases. J lost 0 bases, V lost 1 base, and 6 bases had no gene match. The CDR3 covers 17 residues. Germline CDR1 reads LGHNA; CDR2 reads YNFKEQ. CDR3 sequence (DNA): TGTGCCAGCAGCCAAGTAGGGGGCAGGAGCTCCTACAATGAGCAGTTCTTC. It encodes CASSQVGGRSSYNEQFF.

The chain has TRBV28 and TRBJ2-1; 12 nucleotides match TRBD2. Unmatched junction bases numbered 6, after V lost 4 bases and J lost 5 bases. The germline V gene has CDR1 MDHEN and CDR2 SYDVKM. This CDR3 spans 16 amino acids. CDR3 sequence (DNA): TGTGCCAGCAGTTCCGGACTAGCGGGACCCAACAATGAGCAGTTCTTC. Translation: CASSSGLAGPNNEQFF.

The CDR3 protein is CTVSAGGNEQFF. The CDR3 region has the DNA TGCACCGTATCCGCGGGGGGAAATGAGCAGTTCTTC. J is TRBJ2-1 and V is TRBV29-1; TRBD2 aligns across 8 bases. This CDR3 contains 12 residues. Germline assignment: CDR1 SQVTM and CDR2 ANQGSEA.

The chain carries TRBV11-2 and TRBJ2-2; D may be TRBD1 or TRBD2 (5 bases each). The CDR3 runs 13 residues. The germline gives CDR1 SGHAT, CDR2 FQNNGV. Trimming pared 5 bases from V and 6 bases from J, leaving 10 bases between. This chain's CDR3 is CASSPVGAGELFF. Written as DNA, the CDR3 is TGTGCCAGCAGCCCGGTGGGGGCCGGGGAGCTGTTTTTT.

The chain links TRBV7-2 to TRBJ2-3; D is undetermined. From germline, CDR1 is SGHTA and CDR2 FQGNSA. This CDR3 spans 13 amino acids. The germline V and J ends were trimmed by 1 base and 8 bases, with 10 bases remaining between them. The CDR3 nucleotides are TGTGCCAGCAGCTTAGGGGAAAAACCTACGCAGTATTTT. Amino acids: CASSLGEKPTQYF.

This clone has more than one count but fewer than ten. This chain joins TRBV6-5 and TRBJ1-2; D is unresolved. The V gene lost 6 bases and the J gene lost 8 bases, with 16 bases spanning the gap. CDR3 size: 13 residues. Germline V lookup: CDR1 MNHEY, CDR2 SVGAGI. In DNA, the CDR3 is TGTGCCAGCAGAGACAAGGCCCCCCCGGGCTACACCTTC. It translates to CASRDKAPPGYTF.

V and J are TRBV30 and TRBJ2-1, with a weak D call TRBD2 (6 bases). This CDR3 spans 14 amino acids. Germline V gives CDR1 GTSNPN, CDR2 SVGIG (reference sequence). The V and J ends lost 1 base and 4 bases respectively, with 11 bases between them. DNA for the CDR3: TGTGCCTGGAGTGGTTCTAGCGAATACAATGAGCAGTTCTTC. Its translation is CAWSGSSEYNEQFF. The full variable domain, with the rest looked up from reference TRBV30 and TRBJ2-1, is SQTIHQWPATLVQPVGSPLSLECTVEGTSNPNLYWYRQAAGRGLQLLFYSVGIGQISSEVPQNLSASRPQDRQFILSSKKLLLSDSGFYLCAWSGSSEYNEQFFGPGTRLTVL.

This chain uses TRBV4-1 with TRBJ2-5, with D unresolved. In germline, CDR1 is MGHRA, CDR2 YSYEKL. The CDR3 has 16 amino acids. The V end was cut by 0 bases, the J end by 4 bases, with 15 bases between. The CDR3 region has the DNA TGCGCCAGCAGCCAAGATCTGGTCCTATTCGGAGAGACCCAGTACTTC. Translated: CASSQDLVLFGETQYF.

CDR3 protein: CSVEEGAFSGYTF. Written as DNA, the CDR3 is TGCAGCGTTGAAGAGGGGGCATTCAGTGGCTACACCTTC. The V and J genes are TRBV29-1 and TRBJ1-2; TRBD1 might be the D (6 bases). The CDR3 is 13 amino acids. The V end lost 0 bases, the J end lost 7 bases, and 12 bases lay between the germline ends. CDR1 SQVTM and CDR2 ANQGSEA come from the germline V gene.

There are a few counts of this clone. This chain connects TRBV15 to TRBJ2-5; D may be TRBD2 (6 bases). Trimming stripped 1 base from V and 5 bases from J, with 11 bases between. Germline V CDR1 and CDR2: LNHNV, YYDKDF (reference sequence). The CDR3 has 14 amino acids. Here the CDR3 reads CATSRGGAVETQYF. The CDR3, as DNA: TGTGCCACCAGCAGAGGCGGGGCGGTCGAGACCCAGTACTTC.

V and J are TRBV29-1 and TRBJ2-5; D is unclear. Germline-derived CDR1 and CDR2 are SQVTM and ANQGSEA. Trimming removed 0 bases at V and 5 bases at J, with 4 bases between. The CDR3 extends over 11 amino acids. This CDR3 is CSVEDKETQYF. The CDR3, as DNA: TGCAGCGTTGAAGATAAGGAGACCCAGTACTTC.

This chain connects TRBV29-1 to TRBJ2-1, with 8 bases identical to TRBD2. The CDR3 length is 13 residues. The germline CDR1 and CDR2 sequences are SQVTM and ANQGSEA. Trimming took 7 bases from V and 7 from J; bases not matched to a gene: 9. CDR3 residues: CSGGNGRGNEQFF. The CDR3 DNA is TGCAGCGGCGGAAACGGGAGGGGAAATGAGCAGTTCTTC.

The chain couples TRBV29-1 to TRBJ2-2, with D uncertain. The V gene's germline CDR1 is SQVTM and CDR2 ANQGSEA. Between the trimmed V and J ends, which lost 6 bases and 4 bases, there was a span of 15 bases. The CDR3 runs 14 residues. The CDR3 region is CSVRSAVFTGELFF. CDR3 bases: TGCAGCGTCCGGTCCGCGGTTTTCACCGGGGAGCTGTTTTTT.

This clone was recorded only once. This chain uses TRBV30 with TRBJ2-2; D not resolved. Trimming took off 4 bases at V and 7 bases at J, with 7 bases between the two ends. Germline CDR1 and CDR2: GTSNPN and SVGIG (reference sequence). CDR3 length: 11 amino acids. This CDR3 reads CAWTGGGELFF. DNA for the CDR3: TGTGCCTGGACGGGCGGCGGGGAGCTGTTTTTT. The full variable domain, with the rest looked up from reference TRBV30 and TRBJ2-2, is SQTIHQWPATLVQPVGSPLSLECTVEGTSNPNLYWYRQAAGRGLQLLFYSVGIGQISSEVPQNLSASRPQDRQFILSSKKLLLSDSGFYLCAWTGGGELFFGEGSRLTVL.

The V call is TRBV2, the J call TRBJ2-5, with D perhaps given as TRBD1 or TRBD2 (6 bases each). V was shortened by 8 bases and J by 4 bases, with 20 bases between the two germline ends. This CDR3 contains 15 residues. Germline V gene sequence: CDR1 SNHLY, CDR2 FYNNEI. Here the CDR3 DNA reads TGTGCCAGCCGGGAGAGCAGGGGAACAGGAGAGACCCAGTACTTC. This codes for CASRESRGTGETQYF.

This clone appeared a few times. V and J are TRBV7-6 and TRBJ1-5, with D unresolved. Deletions cut 0 bases from V and 0 bases from J, with 9 bases between. The CDR3 totals 16 residues. Germline CDR1 is SGHVS and CDR2 is FNYEAQ. The CDR3 here is CASSLAGGDSNQPQHF. CDR3 DNA sequence: TGTGCCAGCAGCTTAGCGGGCGGCGATAGCAATCAGCCCCAGCATTTT. Looking up the rest from reference TRBV7-6 and TRBJ1-5 gives the full variable domain: GAGVSQSPRYKVTKRGQDVALRCDPISGHVSLYWYRQALGQGPEFLTYFNYEAQQDKSGLPNDRFSAERPEGSISTLTIQRTEQRDSAMYRCASSLAGGDSNQPQHFGDGTRLSIL.